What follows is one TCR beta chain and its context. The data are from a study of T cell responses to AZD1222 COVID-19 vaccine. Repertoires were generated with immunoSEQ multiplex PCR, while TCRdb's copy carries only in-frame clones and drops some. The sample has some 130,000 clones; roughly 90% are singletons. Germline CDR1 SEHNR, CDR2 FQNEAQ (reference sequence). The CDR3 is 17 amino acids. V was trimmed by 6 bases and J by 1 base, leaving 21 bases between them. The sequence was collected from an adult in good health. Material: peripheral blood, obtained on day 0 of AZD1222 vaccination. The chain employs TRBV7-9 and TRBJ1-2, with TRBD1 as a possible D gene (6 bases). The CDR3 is CASSFDRSYDVNYGYTF. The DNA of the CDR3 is TGTGCCAGCAGTTTCGACAGGAGCTACGACGTTAACTATGGCTACACCTTC.